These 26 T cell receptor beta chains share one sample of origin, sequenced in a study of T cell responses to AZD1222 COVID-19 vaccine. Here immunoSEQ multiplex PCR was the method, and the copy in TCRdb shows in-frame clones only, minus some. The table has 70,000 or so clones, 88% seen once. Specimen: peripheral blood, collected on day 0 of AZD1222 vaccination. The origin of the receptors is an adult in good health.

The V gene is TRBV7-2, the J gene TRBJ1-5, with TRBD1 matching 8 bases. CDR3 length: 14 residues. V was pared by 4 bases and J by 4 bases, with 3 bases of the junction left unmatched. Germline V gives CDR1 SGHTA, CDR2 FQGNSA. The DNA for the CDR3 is TGTGCCAGCAGCTACGGACAGGGTAATCAGCCCCAGCATTTT. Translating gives CASSYGQGNQPQHF.

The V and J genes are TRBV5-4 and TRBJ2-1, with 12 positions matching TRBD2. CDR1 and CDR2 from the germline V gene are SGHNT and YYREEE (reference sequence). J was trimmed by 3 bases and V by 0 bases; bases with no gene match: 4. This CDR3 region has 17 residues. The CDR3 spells CASSLGLAGASYNEQFF. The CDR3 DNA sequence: TGTGCCAGCAGCTTGGGACTAGCGGGGGCCAGCTACAATGAGCAGTTCTTC.

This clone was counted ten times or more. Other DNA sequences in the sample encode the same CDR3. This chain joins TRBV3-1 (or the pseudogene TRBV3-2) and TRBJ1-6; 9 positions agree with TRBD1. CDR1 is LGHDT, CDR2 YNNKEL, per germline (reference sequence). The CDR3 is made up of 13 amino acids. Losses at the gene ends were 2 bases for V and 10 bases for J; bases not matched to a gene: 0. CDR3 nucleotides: TGTGCCAGCAGCCAAACAGGGGGCTCACCCCTCCACTTT. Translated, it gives CASSQTGGSPLHF.

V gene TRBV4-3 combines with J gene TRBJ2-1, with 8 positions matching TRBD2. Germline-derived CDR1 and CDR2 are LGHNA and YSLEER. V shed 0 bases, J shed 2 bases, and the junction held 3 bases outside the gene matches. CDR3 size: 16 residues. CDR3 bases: TGCGCCAGCAGCCAAGAATGGCGGGGGGCCTACAATGAGCAGTTCTTC. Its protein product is CASSQEWRGAYNEQFF.

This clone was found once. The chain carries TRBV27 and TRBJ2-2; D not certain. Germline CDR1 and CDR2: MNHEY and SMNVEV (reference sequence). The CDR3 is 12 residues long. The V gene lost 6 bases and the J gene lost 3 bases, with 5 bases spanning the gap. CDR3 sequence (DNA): TGTGCCAGCAGCCCCTACACCGGGGAGCTGTTTTTT. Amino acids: CASSPYTGELFF.

Here the CDR3 DNA reads TGTGCCAGCAGCTTAGTCGCAGAAAAGCCAGGAGAGACCCAGTACTTC. Its protein product is CASSLVAEKPGETQYF. This rearrangement joins TRBV7-6 to TRBJ2-5; D call uncertain. This CDR3 is 16 amino acids long. Trimming stripped 1 base from V and 4 bases from J, with 16 bases between. Per the germline V gene, CDR1 is SGHVS and CDR2 is FNYEAQ.

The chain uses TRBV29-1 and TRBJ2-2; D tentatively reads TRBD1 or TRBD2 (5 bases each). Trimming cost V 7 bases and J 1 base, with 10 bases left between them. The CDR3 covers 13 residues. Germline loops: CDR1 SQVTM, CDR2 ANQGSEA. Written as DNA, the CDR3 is TGCAGCGCCTGGGACGGGAACACCGGGGAGCTGTTTTTT. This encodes CSAWDGNTGELFF.

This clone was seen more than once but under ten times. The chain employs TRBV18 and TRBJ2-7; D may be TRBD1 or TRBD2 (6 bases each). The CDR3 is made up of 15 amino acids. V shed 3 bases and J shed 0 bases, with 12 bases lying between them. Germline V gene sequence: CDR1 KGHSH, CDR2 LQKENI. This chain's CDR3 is CASSPGGGSSYEQYF. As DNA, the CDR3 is TGTGCCAGCTCACCTGGAGGGGGGTCCTCCTACGAGCAGTACTTC. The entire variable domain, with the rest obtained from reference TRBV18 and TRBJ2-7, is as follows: NAGVMQNPRHLVRRRGQEARLRCSPMKGHSHVYWYRQLPEEGLKFMVYLQKENIIDESGMPKERFSAEFPKEGPSILRIQQVVRGDSAAYFCASSPGGGSSYEQYFGPGTRLTVT.

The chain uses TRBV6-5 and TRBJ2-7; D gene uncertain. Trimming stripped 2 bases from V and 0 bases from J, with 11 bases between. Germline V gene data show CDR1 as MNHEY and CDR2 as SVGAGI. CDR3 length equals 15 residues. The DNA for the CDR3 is TGTGCCAGCAGTTACGAAGGAGTAAGCTCCTACGAGCAGTACTTC. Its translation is CASSYEGVSSYEQYF.

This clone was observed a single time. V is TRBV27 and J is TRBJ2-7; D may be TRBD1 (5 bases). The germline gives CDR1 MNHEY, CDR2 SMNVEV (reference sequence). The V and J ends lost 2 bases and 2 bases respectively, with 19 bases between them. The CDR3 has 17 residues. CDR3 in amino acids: CASSLRSQGFFPYEQYF. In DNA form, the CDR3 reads TGTGCCAGCAGTTTACGTTCGCAGGGATTCTTCCCCTACGAGCAGTACTTC.

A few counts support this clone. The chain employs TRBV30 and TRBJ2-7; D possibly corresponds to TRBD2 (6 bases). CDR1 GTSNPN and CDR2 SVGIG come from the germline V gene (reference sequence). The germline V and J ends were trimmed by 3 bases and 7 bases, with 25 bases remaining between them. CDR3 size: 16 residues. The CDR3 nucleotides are TGTGCCTGGAGAGGTCGGGGGAAGGTCGGAATGGAAGAGCAGTACTTC. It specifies CAWRGRGKVGMEEQYF.

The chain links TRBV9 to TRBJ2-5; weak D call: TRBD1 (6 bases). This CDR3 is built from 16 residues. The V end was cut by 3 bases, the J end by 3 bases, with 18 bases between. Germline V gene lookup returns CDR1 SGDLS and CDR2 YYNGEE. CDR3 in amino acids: CASSGKASEGEETQYF. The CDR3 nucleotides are TGTGCCAGCAGCGGTAAGGCTAGTGAGGGGGAAGAGACCCAGTACTTC.

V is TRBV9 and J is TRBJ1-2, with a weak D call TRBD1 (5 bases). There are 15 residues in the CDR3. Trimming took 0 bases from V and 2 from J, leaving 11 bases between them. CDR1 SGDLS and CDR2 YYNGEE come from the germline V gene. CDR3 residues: CASSVGQGGNYGYTF. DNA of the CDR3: TGTGCCAGCAGCGTAGGGCAGGGCGGGAACTATGGCTACACCTTC. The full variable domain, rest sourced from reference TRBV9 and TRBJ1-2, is DSGVTQTPKHLITATGQRVTLRCSPRSGDLSVYWYQQSLDQGLQFLIQYYNGEERAKGNILERFSAQQFPDLHSELNLSSLELGDSALYFCASSVGQGGNYGYTFGSGTRLTVV.

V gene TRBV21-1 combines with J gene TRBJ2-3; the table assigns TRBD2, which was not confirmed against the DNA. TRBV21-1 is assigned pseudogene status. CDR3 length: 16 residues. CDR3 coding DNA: TGTGCCAGCAGCAACCCGGGGTTGTCAATCTCAGATACGCAGTATTTT. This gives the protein CASSNPGLSISDTQYF.

CDR3 in DNA: TGCAGTGCTAGTATTGGAAACACAGATACGCAGTATTTT. This gives the protein CSASIGNTDTQYF. V is TRBV20-1 and J is TRBJ2-3; no firm D call. Germline V gene data show CDR1 as DFQATT and CDR2 as SNEGSKA (reference sequence). Trimming left V 3 bases short and J 2 bases short, with 9 bases between. The length of the CDR3 is 13 residues.

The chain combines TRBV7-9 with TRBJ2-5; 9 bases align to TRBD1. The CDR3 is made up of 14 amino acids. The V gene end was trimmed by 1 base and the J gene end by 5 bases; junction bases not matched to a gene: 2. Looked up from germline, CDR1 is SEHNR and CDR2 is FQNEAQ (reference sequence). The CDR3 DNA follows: TGTGCCAGCAGCTTAGTGACAGGGGGGGAGACCCAGTACTTC. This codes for CASSLVTGGETQYF. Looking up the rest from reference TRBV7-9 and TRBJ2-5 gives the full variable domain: DTGVSQNPRHKITKRGQNVTFRCDPISEHNRLYWYRQTLGQGPEFLTYFQNEAQLEKSRLLSDRFSAERPKGSFSTLEIQRTEQGDSAMYLCASSLVTGGETQYFGPGTRLLVL.

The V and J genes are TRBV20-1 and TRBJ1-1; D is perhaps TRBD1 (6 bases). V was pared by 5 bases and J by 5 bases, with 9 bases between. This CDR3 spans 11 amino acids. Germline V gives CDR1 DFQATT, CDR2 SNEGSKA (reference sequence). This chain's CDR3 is CSASGETEAFF. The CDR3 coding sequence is TGCAGTGCTTCAGGGGAGACTGAAGCTTTCTTT.

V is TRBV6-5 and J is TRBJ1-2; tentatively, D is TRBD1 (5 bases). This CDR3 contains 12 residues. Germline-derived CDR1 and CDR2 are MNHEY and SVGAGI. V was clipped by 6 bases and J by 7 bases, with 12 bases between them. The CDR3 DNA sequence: TGTGCCAGCAGGCCACTCCAGGGTGGCTACACCTTC. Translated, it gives CASRPLQGGYTF.

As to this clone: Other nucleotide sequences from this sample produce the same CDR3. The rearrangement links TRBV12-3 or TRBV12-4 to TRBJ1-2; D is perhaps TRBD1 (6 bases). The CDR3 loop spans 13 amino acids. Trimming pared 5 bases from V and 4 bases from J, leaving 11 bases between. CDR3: CASSLDSLYGYTF. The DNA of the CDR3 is TGTGCCAGCAGTCTGGACAGTCTCTATGGCTACACCTTC.

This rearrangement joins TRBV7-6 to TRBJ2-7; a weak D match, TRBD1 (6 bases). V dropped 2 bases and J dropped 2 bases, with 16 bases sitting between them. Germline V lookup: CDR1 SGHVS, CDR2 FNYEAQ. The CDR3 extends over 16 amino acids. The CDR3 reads CASSLLNTGNPYEQYF. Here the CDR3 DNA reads TGTGCCAGCAGCTTATTGAACACAGGGAACCCCTACGAGCAGTACTTC.

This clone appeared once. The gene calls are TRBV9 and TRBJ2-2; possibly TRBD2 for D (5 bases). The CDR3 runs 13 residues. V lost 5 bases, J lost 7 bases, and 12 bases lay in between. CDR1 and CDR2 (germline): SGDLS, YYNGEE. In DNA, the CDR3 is TGTGCCAGCAGTGAGGGCCCTCGCGGGGAGCTGTTTTTT. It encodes CASSEGPRGELFF. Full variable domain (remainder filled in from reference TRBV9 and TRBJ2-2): DSGVTQTPKHLITATGQRVTLRCSPRSGDLSVYWYQQSLDQGLQFLIQYYNGEERAKGNILERFSAQQFPDLHSELNLSSLELGDSALYFCASSEGPRGELFFGEGSRLTVL.

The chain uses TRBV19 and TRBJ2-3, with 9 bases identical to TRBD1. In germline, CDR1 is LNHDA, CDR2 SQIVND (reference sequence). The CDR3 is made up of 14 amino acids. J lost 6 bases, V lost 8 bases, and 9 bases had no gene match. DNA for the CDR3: TGTGCCAGTTGGGACAGGGCGTTTTCCGATACGCAGTATTTT. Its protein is CASWDRAFSDTQYF.

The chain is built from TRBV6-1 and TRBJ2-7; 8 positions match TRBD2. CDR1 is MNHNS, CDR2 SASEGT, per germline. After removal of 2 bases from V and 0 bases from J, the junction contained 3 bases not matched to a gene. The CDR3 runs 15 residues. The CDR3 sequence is CASSEYSGGSYEQYF. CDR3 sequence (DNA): TGTGCCAGCAGTGAATACAGCGGGGGCTCCTACGAGCAGTACTTC.

The CDR3 reads CASSVASGGAGQFF. The CDR3 coding sequence is TGCGCCAGCAGTGTGGCTAGCGGGGGGGCAGGGCAGTTCTTC. The chain joins TRBV10-2 to TRBJ2-1; 12 nucleotides align to TRBD2. Trimming removed 4 bases from V and 12 bases from J; junction bases left unmatched: 7. Germline assignment: CDR1 WSHSY and CDR2 SAAADI. The CDR3 is made up of 14 amino acids.

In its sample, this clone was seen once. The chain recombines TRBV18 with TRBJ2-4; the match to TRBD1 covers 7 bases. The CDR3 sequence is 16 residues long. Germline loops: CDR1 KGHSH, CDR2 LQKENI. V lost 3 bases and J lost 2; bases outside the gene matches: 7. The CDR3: CASSPTGVWSKNIQYF. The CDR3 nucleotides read TGTGCCAGCTCACCCACAGGGGTTTGGTCCAAAAACATTCAGTACTTC.

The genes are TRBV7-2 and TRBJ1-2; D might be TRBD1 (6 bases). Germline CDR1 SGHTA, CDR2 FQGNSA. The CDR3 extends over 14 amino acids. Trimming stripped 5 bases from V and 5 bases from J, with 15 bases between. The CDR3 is CASSADRSSYGYTF. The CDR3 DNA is TGTGCCAGCAGCGCGGACAGAAGTTCGTATGGCTACACCTTC.